These 5 T cell receptor beta chains were all obtained from the same sample, sequenced in a study of control samples from healthy donors and cancer patients. Only in-frame clones appear in the TCRdb table, and some are missing; sequencing was by immunoSEQ multiplex PCR. The sample holds 95,000 to 150,000 clones, roughly 90% seen once. The sample consisted of blood. The receptors were sampled from a man aged 50 to 59 in good health.

V is TRBV18 and J is TRBJ1-1, with D unclear. Germline-derived CDR1 and CDR2 are KGHSH and LQKENI. CDR3 length: 13 amino acids. V lost 3 bases, J lost 6 bases, and 11 bases lay in between. The CDR3 nucleotides read TGTGCCAGCTCACCGGGGTCCTTAGCTGAAGCTTTCTTT. This translates into CASSPGSLAEAFF.

V and J are TRBV4-3 and TRBJ1-1; D may be TRBD1 (5 bases). The length of the CDR3 is 15 residues. V was clipped by 5 bases and J by 4 bases, with 17 bases between them. Per the germline V gene, CDR1 is LGHNA and CDR2 is YSLEER. CDR3 sequence reads: CASSNDWGRGTEAFF. The CDR3 region has the DNA TGCGCCAGCAGCAATGATTGGGGCCGGGGCACTGAAGCTTTCTTT.

The CDR3 bases are TGTGCCAGCAGTCGGACAGGGACTCTCTATGGCTACACCTTC. Translating gives CASSRTGTLYGYTF. The chain has TRBV27 and TRBJ1-2, with TRBD1 matching over 8 bases. Germline V gene lookup returns CDR1 MNHEY and CDR2 SMNVEV (reference sequence). J lost 4 bases, V lost 5 bases, and 6 bases had no gene match. The CDR3 covers 14 residues.

This chain connects TRBV6-5 to TRBJ1-5; D not certain. The CDR3 covers 14 residues. The V end lost 5 bases, the J end lost 3 bases, and 11 bases lay between the germline ends. Germline-derived CDR1 and CDR2 are MNHEY and SVGAGI. DNA of the CDR3: TGTGCCAGCAGTATCGGAAACCCCAATCAGCCCCAGCATTTT. It specifies CASSIGNPNQPQHF.

This rearrangement joins TRBV18 to TRBJ1-1, with a possible D match to TRBD1 (5 bases). The ends were cut back, 6 bases at V and 2 bases at J, with 10 bases in the middle. The CDR3 is 13 amino acids. Per germline, CDR1 KGHSH and CDR2 LQKENI. Here the CDR3 reads CASSAGQNTEAFF. The CDR3 coding sequence is TGTGCCAGCTCCGCCGGACAAAACACTGAAGCTTTCTTT.